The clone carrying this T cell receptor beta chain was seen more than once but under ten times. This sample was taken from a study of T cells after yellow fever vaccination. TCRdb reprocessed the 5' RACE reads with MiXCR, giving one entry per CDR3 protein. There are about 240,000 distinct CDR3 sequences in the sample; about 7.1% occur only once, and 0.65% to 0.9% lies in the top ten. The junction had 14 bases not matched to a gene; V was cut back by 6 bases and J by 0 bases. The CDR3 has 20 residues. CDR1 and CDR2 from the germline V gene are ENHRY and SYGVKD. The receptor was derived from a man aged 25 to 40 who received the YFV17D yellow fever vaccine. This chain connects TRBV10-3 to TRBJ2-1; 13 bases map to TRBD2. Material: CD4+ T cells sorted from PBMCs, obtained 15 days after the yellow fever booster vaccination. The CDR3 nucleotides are TGTGCCATCAGCCCCAACGGACTAGCGGGAGATCACGGCTCCTACAATGAGCAGTTCTTC. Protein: CAISPNGLAGDHGSYNEQFF.